Each of the 11 T cell receptor beta chains below was sequenced from the same sample in a study of molecular identifiers for immune sequencing clone quantification. TCRdb called the PCR reads again in MiXCR, with one record for every CDR3 protein. The profile shows just under 650,000 distinct CDR3 sequences, about 20% of them singletons. Specimen: naive CD8+ T cells from blood, with Jurkat cell RNA spiked in. Documented subset: FACS-sorted CD8+CD4-CCR7+CD45RA+ naive T cells. These receptors were collected from a human donor in good health. Some libraries in this study had Jurkat cell RNA spiked in.

Comments on this clonotype: A far larger clone is a single base away, which makes a read error likely. The gene calls are TRBV7-6 and TRBJ2-7, with 8 bases that match TRBD1. The CDR3 is made up of 12 amino acids. CDR1 is SGHVS and CDR2 is FNYEAQ in the germline V gene. CDR3 bases: TGTGCCAGCAGCTTGACAGGGGACGAGCGGTACTTC. The encoded protein is CASSLTGDERYF.

To note about this clonotype: The germline gene is not matched at one end of the junction; a read error may be the cause. The chain has TRBV12-3 or TRBV12-4 and TRBJ2-7; a weak D match, TRBD2 (6 bases). There are 12 residues in the CDR3. The CDR3, as DNA: TGTGCCAGCAGCGAACAAGTGGGGGACTTGGACTTC. It translates to CASSEQVGDLDF.

This clonotype occurred many times. The chain employs TRBV20-1 and TRBJ2-7; no clear D. The CDR3 loop spans 12 amino acids. The V gene lost 3 bases and the J gene lost 5 bases, with 11 bases spanning the gap. CDR1 is DFQATT and CDR2 is SNEGSKA in the germline V gene (reference sequence). This chain's CDR3 is CSASYVFDEQYF. The CDR3 DNA reads as TGCAGTGCTAGCTATGTTTTCGACGAGCAGTACTTC.

At least ten counts were recorded for this clonotype. The V and J genes are TRBV7-9 and TRBJ2-1; tentative D call: TRBD2 (7 bases). This CDR3 spans 17 amino acids. Germline V gene sequence: CDR1 SEHNR, CDR2 FQNEAQ (reference sequence). The V end lost 2 bases, the J end lost 5 bases, and 19 bases lay between the germline ends. The CDR3, as DNA: TGTGCCAGCAGCTTACCTTCAGGGGAGGGCCTTGACAATGAGCAGTTCTTC. It specifies CASSLPSGEGLDNEQFF.

The chain recombines TRBV19 with TRBJ2-7; D is possibly TRBD2 (6 bases). The CDR3 spans 13 residues. CDR1 is LNHDA, CDR2 SQIVND, per germline (reference sequence). Deletions cut 4 bases from V and 4 bases from J, with 11 bases between. CDR3 amino acids: CASSRGVWYEQYF. The CDR3 DNA reads TGTGCCAGTAGTAGGGGGGTGTGGTACGAGCAGTACTTC.

In its sample, this clonotype was seen a few times. The chain uses TRBV19 and TRBJ1-1, with D unclear. This CDR3 comprises 13 residues. Looked up from germline, CDR1 is LNHDA and CDR2 is SQIVND (reference sequence). V lost 3 bases, J lost 1 base, and 6 bases lay in between. The DNA for the CDR3 is TGTGCCAGTAGTATTTGGCAGAACACTGAAGCTTTCTTT. It translates to CASSIWQNTEAFF. Supplemented by reference TRBV19 and TRBJ1-1, the full variable domain reads DGGITQSPKYLFRKEGQNVTLSCEQNLNHDAMYWYRQDPGQGLRLIYYSQIVNDFQKGDIAEGYSVSREKKESFPLTVTSAQKNPTAFYLCASSIWQNTEAFFGQGTRLTVV.

There are a few counts of this clonotype. The V call is TRBV27, the J call TRBJ2-7; TRBD2 matches at 8 bases. Looked up from germline, CDR1 is MNHEY and CDR2 is SMNVEV (reference sequence). Trimming at V came to 5 bases and at J to 2 bases, leaving 8 bases not matched to a gene. The CDR3 is made up of 15 amino acids. CDR3 sequence (DNA): TGTGCCAGCAGTCCAGAGCGGGAGCGTCCCTACGAGCAGTACTTC. Translation: CASSPERERPYEQYF.

The gene calls are TRBV12-5 and TRBJ2-7, with 7 bases lining up with TRBD2. V lost 0 bases, J lost 5 bases, and 4 bases stayed unmatched. The CDR3 loop spans 14 amino acids. From germline, CDR1 is LGHNT and CDR2 FRNRAP. The CDR3 sequence: CASGLVTSVNEQYF. The CDR3 nucleotides read TGTGCTAGTGGTTTGGTAACTAGCGTCAACGAGCAGTACTTC. The complete variable domain, with remaining parts taken from reference TRBV12-5 and TRBJ2-7, reads DARVTQTPRHKVTEMGQEVTMRCQPILGHNTVFWYRQTMMQGLELLAYFRNRAPLDDSGMPKDRFSAEMPDATLATLKIQPSEPRDSAVYFCASGLVTSVNEQYFGPGTRLTVT.

The V and J genes are TRBV6-5 and TRBJ2-7; the D gene is possibly TRBD1 (6 bases). The germline V gene encodes CDR1 MNHEY and CDR2 SVGAGI. This CDR3 contains 17 residues. V lost 2 bases to trimming and J lost 3 bases, with 20 bases between them. The CDR3 DNA reads as TGTGCCAGCAGTTACGGGGCCCCCAGGACAGCAATCTACGAGCAGTACGTC. Protein: CASSYGAPRTAIYEQYV.

Turning to this clonotype: A read error may account for a junction end that differs from germline. The chain has TRBV6-2 or TRBV6-3 and TRBJ2-7; TRBD2 aligns across 13 bases. Germline lookup yields CDR1 MNHEY and CDR2 SVGEGT. The CDR3 is made up of 16 amino acids. CDR3 sequence: CASSDSGLAGTYEQYF. The DNA for the CDR3 is TGTGCCAGCAGTGACTCGGGACTAGCGGGGACCTACGAGCAGTACTTC.

Points on this clonotype: A much larger clone sits a single nucleotide away, making a read error possible. The V and J genes are TRBV20-1 and TRBJ2-7; D may be TRBD1 or TRBD2 (5 bases each). Germline V gene sequence: CDR1 DFQATT, CDR2 SNEGSKA (reference sequence). V lost 2 bases, J lost 2 bases, and 16 bases lay in between. The length of the CDR3 is 15 residues. In DNA form, the CDR3 reads TGCAGTGCTAGATCCAGCAAGGGACCAACCTACGAGCAGTACTTC. Protein sequence: CSARSSKGPTYEQYF.